What follows is one TCR beta chain and its context. The antigen is unknown. CD45RO-negative, CCR7-positively selected cells formed the naive CD8 fraction, excluding terminally differentiated effector memory CD45RA+ cells. Sequenced by immunoSEQ multiplex PCR; TCRdb stores in-frame clones only, minus some. In the table there are around 1.9 million clones, 93% of which are singletons. CDR1 and CDR2 (germline): SQVTM, ANQGSEA. Trimming pared 4 bases from V and 4 bases from J, leaving 14 bases between. The CDR3 totals 14 residues. This sample is drawn from a study of shared clonotypes between healthy human individuals. Findings and limits, study-wide: Apart from blood, nothing was sampled; tissue repertoires likely differ. Sequencing depth was expected to affect clonotype sharing among donors. Some clonotypes were shared by all four sorted-subset donors, while others were not shared. The non-shared ones had lower generation probabilities than the shared ones.

Specimen: naive CD8+ T cells from PBMCs. The chain has TRBV29-1 and TRBJ1-5, with a tentative D call TRBD1 (5 bases). The TCR comes from a man aged 18 to 30 in good health. Some clones in this sample may be carry-over from other donors' samples. The CDR3: CSVAVGLRNQPQHF. The CDR3 nucleotides are TGCAGCGTTGCCGTGGGGCTAAGGAATCAGCCCCAGCATTTT.